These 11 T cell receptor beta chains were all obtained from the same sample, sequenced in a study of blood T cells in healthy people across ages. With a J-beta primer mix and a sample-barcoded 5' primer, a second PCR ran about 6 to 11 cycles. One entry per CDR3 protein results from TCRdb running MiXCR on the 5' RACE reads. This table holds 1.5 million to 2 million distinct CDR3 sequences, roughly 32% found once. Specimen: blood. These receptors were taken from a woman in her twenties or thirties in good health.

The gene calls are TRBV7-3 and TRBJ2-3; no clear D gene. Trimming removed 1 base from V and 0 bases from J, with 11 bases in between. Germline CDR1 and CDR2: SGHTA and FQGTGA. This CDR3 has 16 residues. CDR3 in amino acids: CASSLMAGSSTDTQYF. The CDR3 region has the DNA TGTGCCAGCAGCTTAATGGCAGGATCTAGCACAGATACGCAGTATTTT.

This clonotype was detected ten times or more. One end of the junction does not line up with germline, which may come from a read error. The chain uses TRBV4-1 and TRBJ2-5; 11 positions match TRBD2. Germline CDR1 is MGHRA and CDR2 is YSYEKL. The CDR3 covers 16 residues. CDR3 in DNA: TGCGCCAGCAGCCAGGGACTAGCGGACTATCAAGAAACCCAGTACTTC. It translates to CASSQGLADYQETQYF.

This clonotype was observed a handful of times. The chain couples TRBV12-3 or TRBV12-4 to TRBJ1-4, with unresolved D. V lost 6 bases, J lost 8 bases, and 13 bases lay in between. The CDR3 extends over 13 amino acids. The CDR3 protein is CASRPREREKLFF. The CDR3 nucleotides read TGTGCCAGCAGACCTCGGGAGAGGGAAAAACTGTTTTTT.

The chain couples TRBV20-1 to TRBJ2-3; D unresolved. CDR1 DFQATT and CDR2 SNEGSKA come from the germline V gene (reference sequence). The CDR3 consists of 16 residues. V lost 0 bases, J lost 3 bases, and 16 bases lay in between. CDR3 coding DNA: TGCAGTGCTAGAGAAGGGCCCAGGCTGCTGACAGATACGCAGTATTTT. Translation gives CSAREGPRLLTDTQYF.

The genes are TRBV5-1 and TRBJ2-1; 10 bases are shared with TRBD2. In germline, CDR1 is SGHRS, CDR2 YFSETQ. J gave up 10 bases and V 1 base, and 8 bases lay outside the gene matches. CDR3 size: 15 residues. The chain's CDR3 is CASSLQSGGAEEQFF. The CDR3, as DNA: TGCGCCAGCAGCTTGCAGAGCGGGGGGGCCGAAGAGCAGTTCTTC.

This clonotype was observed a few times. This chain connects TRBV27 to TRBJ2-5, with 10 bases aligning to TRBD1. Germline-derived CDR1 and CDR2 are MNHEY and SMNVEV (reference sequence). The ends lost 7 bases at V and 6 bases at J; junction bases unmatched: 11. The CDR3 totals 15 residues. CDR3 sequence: CASTTRQGAKKTQYF. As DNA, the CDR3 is TGTGCCAGCACCACACGACAGGGGGCGAAGAAGACCCAGTACTTC.

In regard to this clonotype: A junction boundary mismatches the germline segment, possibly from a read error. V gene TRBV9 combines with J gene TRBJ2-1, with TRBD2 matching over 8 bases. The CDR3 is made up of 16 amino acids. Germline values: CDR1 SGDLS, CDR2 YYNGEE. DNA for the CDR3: TGTGCCAGTAGCGTACGGGAGCAGCGGGGGTACAATGAGCAGTTCTTC. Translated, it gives CASSVREQRGYNEQFF.

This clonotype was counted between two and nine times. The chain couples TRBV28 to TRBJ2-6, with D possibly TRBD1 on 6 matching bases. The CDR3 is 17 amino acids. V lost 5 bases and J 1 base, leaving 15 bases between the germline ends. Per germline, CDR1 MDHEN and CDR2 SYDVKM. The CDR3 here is CASSGQGLLSGANVLTF. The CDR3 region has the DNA TGTGCCAGCAGTGGTCAGGGGCTTTTATCTGGGGCCAACGTCCTGACTTTC.

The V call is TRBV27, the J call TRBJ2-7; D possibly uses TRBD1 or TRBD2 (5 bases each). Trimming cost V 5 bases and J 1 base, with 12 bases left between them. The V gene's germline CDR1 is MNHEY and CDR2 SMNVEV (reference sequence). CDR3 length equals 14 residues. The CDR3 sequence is CASSPWDLSYEQYF. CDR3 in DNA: TGTGCCAGCAGTCCCTGGGACCTATCCTACGAGCAGTACTTC.

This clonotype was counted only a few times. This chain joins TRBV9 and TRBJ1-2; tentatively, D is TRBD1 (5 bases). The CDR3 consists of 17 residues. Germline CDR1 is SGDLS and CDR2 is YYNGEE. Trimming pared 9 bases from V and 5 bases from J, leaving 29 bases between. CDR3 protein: CANKRGLSSKINYGYTF. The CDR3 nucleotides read TGTGCCAATAAGAGGGGTCTGTCGTCAAAAATTAATTATGGCTACACCTTC.

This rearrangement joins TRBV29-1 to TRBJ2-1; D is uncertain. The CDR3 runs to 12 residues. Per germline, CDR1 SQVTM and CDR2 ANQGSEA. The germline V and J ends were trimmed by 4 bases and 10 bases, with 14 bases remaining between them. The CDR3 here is CSVVVFAYEQFF. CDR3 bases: TGCAGCGTTGTAGTTTTCGCTTACGAGCAGTTCTTC.